This T cell receptor (beta chain) was documented in a study of shared clonotypes between healthy human individuals. Profiling relied on immunoSEQ multiplex PCR, and the TCRdb table lists in-frame clones only, not all of them. The sample holds approximately 640,000 clones, 60% to 80% seen once. The germline V gene encodes CDR1 SGHTA and CDR2 FQGNSA. The CDR3 runs 14 residues. This sequence joins TRBV7-2 and TRBJ2-5; D may be TRBD2 (6 bases). Judging by the DNA end, TRBJ2-7 fits better; the J call may be wrong. The receptor was derived from a woman in her thirties in good health. The sequenced material came from memory CD4+ T cells sorted from blood. Noted subset: CD45RA-negative fraction. The CDR3 region has the DNA TGTGCCAGCAGCTCTACCGGGAGTACATACGAGCAGTACTTC. It is translated as CASSSTGSTYEQYF.